The 5 T cell receptor beta chains below come from one sample, sequenced in a study of Graves' ophthalmopathy and Graves' hyperthyroidism. The sequenced template was RNA, covering the TCR beta CDR3 region. Investigators did first-round RT-PCR with HTBI primers, then second-round multiplex PCR. TCRdb recomputed calls from the multiplex PCR reads with MiXCR, one row per CDR3 protein. This sample carries about 1.2 million distinct CDR3 sequences, about 38% of them seen once, and the ten largest clones take roughly 10%. Sequencing used peripheral blood or thyroid tissue (not recorded which). The receptors derive from an adult man with Graves' hyperthyroidism.

This clonotype was seen repeatedly, ten times or more. V gene TRBV29-1 combines with J gene TRBJ2-7; 8 nucleotides line up with TRBD1. V was pared by 3 bases and J by 5 bases, with 9 bases of the junction left unmatched. Looked up from germline, CDR1 is SQVTM and CDR2 is ANQGSEA. There are 14 residues in the CDR3. The CDR3 region has the DNA TGCAGCGTTGAGTCGACAGGGGTCGTCCACGAGCAGTACTTC. This sequence encodes CSVESTGVVHEQYF.

This clonotype was counted a few times. This rearrangement joins TRBV5-6 to TRBJ1-5; D unresolved. Germline CDR1 is SGHDT and CDR2 is YYEEEE. Trimming removed 2 bases from V and 5 bases from J, with 5 bases in between. The CDR3 consists of 12 residues. The CDR3 DNA sequence: TGTGCCAGCAGCTTTCGGTATCAGCCCCAGCATTTT. Protein sequence: CASSFRYQPQHF.

V usage is TRBV20-1 and J usage is TRBJ1-5, with D maybe TRBD1 (5 bases). The CDR3 spans 13 residues. Trimming stripped 7 bases from V and 7 bases from J, with 17 bases between. The germline V gene has CDR1 DFQATT and CDR2 SNEGSKA (reference sequence). CDR3 region: CSVAATVGQPQHF. The CDR3 region has the DNA TGCAGTGTAGCGGCGACAGTAGGCCAGCCCCAGCATTTT.

The chain joins TRBV10-2 to TRBJ1-2; D not resolved. The CDR3 is made up of 15 amino acids. Trimming stripped 2 bases from V and 4 bases from J, with 14 bases between. Per germline, CDR1 WSHSY and CDR2 SAAADI. This CDR3 reads CASSEPDVGAYGYTF. CDR3 nucleotides: TGCGCCAGCAGTGAGCCGGACGTAGGAGCCTATGGCTACACCTTC.

Many counts were recorded for this clonotype. This rearrangement joins TRBV5-1 to TRBJ1-1, with TRBD1 matching over 7 bases. Germline CDR1 SGHRS, CDR2 YFSETQ. This CDR3 has 17 amino acids. The junction had 8 bases not matched to a gene; V was cut back by 0 bases and J by 0 bases. The CDR3 reads CASSLAGTALMNTEAFF. The CDR3 nucleotides are TGCGCCAGCAGCTTGGCCGGGACAGCACTTATGAACACTGAAGCTTTCTTT.